This is a list of T cell receptor beta chains from one sample in a study of cytomegalovirus exposure and HLA in healthy donors. The repertoire was sequenced with immunoSEQ multiplex PCR; TCRdb's copy has only in-frame clones and lacks some. The sample records around 150,000 clones, 80% being singletons. Sequencing was carried out using PBMCs. Receptors were obtained from a man aged 30-40 years in good health. The CDR3 runs from the conserved cysteine through the conserved F or W. D genes are given only for firm matches. The size of a clone is reported for some rows only, either as once, few or many, or as a class for expanded clones.

size: NA
V: TRBV7-2
D: NA
J: TRBJ2-5
CDR3: CASSLGNGQETQYF
DNA: TGTGCCAGCAGCTTAGGTAACGGGCAAGAGACCCAGTACTTC

size: NA
V: TRBV7-2
D: TRBD1
J: TRBJ1-5
CDR3: CASSSGQLNQPQHF
DNA: TGTGCCAGCAGCTCGGGACAGCTTAATCAGCCCCAGCATTTT

size: NA
V: TRBV9
D: NA
J: TRBJ2-3
CDR3: CASSVEGGTDLTDTQYF
DNA: TGTGCCAGCAGCGTAGAAGGAGGGACGGACCTCACAGATACGCAGTATTTT

size: NA
V: TRBV4-1
D: TRBD2
J: TRBJ2-7
CDR3: CASSQRLAGWNEQYF
DNA: TGCGCCAGCAGCCAACGACTAGCGGGATGGAACGAGCAGTACTTC

size: NA
V: TRBV27
D: NA
J: TRBJ2-1
CDR3: CASIRGNEQFF
DNA: TGTGCCAGCATTAGGGGCAATGAGCAGTTCTTC

size: NA
V: TRBV18
D: TRBD1
J: TRBJ2-3
CDR3: CASGHRGRGTDTQYF
DNA: TGTGCCAGCGGACACAGGGGGCGTGGGACAGATACGCAGTATTTT

size: NA
V: TRBV5-6
D: TRBD1
J: TRBJ2-3
CDR3: CASRGQGGADTQYF
DNA: TGTGCCAGCAGAGGACAGGGGGGCGCAGATACGCAGTATTTT

size: NA
V: TRBV7-9
D: TRBD2
J: TRBJ2-1
CDR3: CASTPSGRAYNEQFF
DNA: TGTGCCAGCACACCCAGCGGGAGGGCCTACAATGAGCAGTTCTTC

size: NA
V: TRBV19
D: NA
J: TRBJ1-1
CDR3: CASSTPRGARTEAFF
DNA: TGTGCCAGTAGTACCCCGCGGGGGGCGAGGACTGAAGCTTTCTTT

size: NA
V: TRBV7-9
D: NA
J: TRBJ2-2
CDR3: CSSSTLSSTGELFF
DNA: TGTTCCAGCAGCACCCTTAGCAGCACCGGGGAGCTGTTTTTT

size: NA
V: TRBV7-9
D: NA
J: TRBJ1-5
CDR3: CSSTRGDQPQHF
DNA: TGTTCCAGCACGCGGGGGGATCAGCCCCAGCATTTT

size: NA
V: TRBV27
D: TRBD2
J: TRBJ2-3
CDR3: CASSFAGLGTSGTDTQYF
DNA: TGTGCCAGCAGTTTCGCGGGCCTGGGGACTAGCGGGACAGATACGCAGTATTTT

size: few
V: TRBV27
D: TRBD2
J: TRBJ2-1
CDR3: CASSPFGEAGVRDEQFF
DNA: TGTGCCAGCAGCCCGTTTGGGGAAGCGGGAGTAAGGGATGAGCAGTTCTTC

size: NA
V: TRBV9
D: NA
J: TRBJ2-2
CDR3: CASSVDFHEDGELFF
DNA: TGTGCCAGCAGCGTAGACTTCCACGAGGACGGGGAGCTGTTTTTT

size: NA
V: TRBV23-1
D: NA
J: TRBJ1-1
CDR3: CASSQFHEPTEAFF
DNA: TGCGCCAGCAGTCAATTCCACGAGCCCACTGAAGCTTTCTTT